The 16 T cell receptor beta chains below all came from one sample that was sequenced in a study of vaccination and CD4 T cells after COVID-19. Their antigens remain unidentified. The study sequenced cultured CD4+ T cell DNA using the Oncomine TCR Beta short-read assay. Each CDR3 protein is one row after TCRdb ran MiXCR on the PCR reads. The sample lists about 13,000 distinct CDR3 sequences, 30% to 35% occurring once. Treatment denoted: roughly ten-day PBMC culture with coronavirus spike peptide pools or control peptides (ViraFEST assay). Here the sequenced sample was CD4+ T cells from blood, cultured in vitro, taken after SARS-CoV-2 vaccination. These receptors were obtained from a human donor who had recovered from COVID-19.

The chain uses TRBV28 and TRBJ2-7, with 7 bases identical to TRBD1. This CDR3 has 16 amino acids. CDR1 is MDHEN and CDR2 is SYDVKM in the germline V gene. V was pared by 7 bases and J by 0 bases, with 12 bases of the junction left unmatched. This CDR3 reads CASTSPDNRGSYEQYF. The CDR3 DNA reads as TGTGCCAGCACGTCCCCGGATAACAGGGGCTCCTACGAGCAGTACTTC.

This clonotype has more than one count but fewer than ten. The gene calls are TRBV7-6 and TRBJ2-1, with 13 bases aligning to TRBD2. The CDR3 is 16 residues long. The V gene end was trimmed by 2 bases and the J gene end by 7 bases; junction bases not matched to a gene: 5. Germline lookup yields CDR1 SGHVS and CDR2 FNYEAQ. The CDR3 sequence is CASSLWGLAGRNEQFF. As DNA, the CDR3 is TGTGCCAGCAGCTTATGGGGACTAGCGGGGAGAAATGAGCAGTTCTTC. Complete variable domain (other parts from reference TRBV7-6 and TRBJ2-1): GAGVSQSPRYKVTKRGQDVALRCDPISGHVSLYWYRQALGQGPEFLTYFNYEAQQDKSGLPNDRFSAERPEGSISTLTIQRTEQRDSAMYRCASSLWGLAGRNEQFFGPGTRLTVL.

This clonotype was counted a few times. J is TRBJ1-1 and V is TRBV27; D unclear. This CDR3 region has 14 residues. Germline V gene data show CDR1 as MNHEY and CDR2 as SMNVEV (reference sequence). Trimming removed 6 bases from V and 4 bases from J, with 15 bases in between. The CDR3 region is CASRFNWDRTEAFF. The CDR3 nucleotides are TGTGCCAGCAGATTTAACTGGGATCGCACTGAAGCTTTCTTT.

The chain has TRBV19 and TRBJ2-2; TRBD2 matches 9 bases. J was trimmed by 3 bases and V by 6 bases; bases with no gene match: 5. Germline V CDR1 and CDR2: LNHDA, SQIVND (reference sequence). The CDR3 has 15 residues. The CDR3 region is CASRTSGSYTGELFF. The CDR3 nucleotides read TGTGCCAGTAGAACTAGCGGGTCGTACACCGGGGAGCTGTTTTTT. The full variable domain, with the rest looked up from reference TRBV19 and TRBJ2-2, is DGGITQSPKYLFRKEGQNVTLSCEQNLNHDAMYWYRQDPGQGLRLIYYSQIVNDFQKGDIAEGYSVSREKKESFPLTVTSAQKNPTAFYLCASRTSGSYTGELFFGEGSRLTVL.

This sequence joins TRBV28 and TRBJ1-1, with 7 bases aligning to TRBD1. The CDR3 sequence is 12 residues long. V gave up 8 bases and J gave up 5 bases; unmatched junction bases: 5. Germline assignment: CDR1 MDHEN and CDR2 SYDVKM. The CDR3 is CASGPGGTEAFF. The CDR3 region has the DNA TGTGCCAGCGGCCCAGGGGGTACTGAAGCTTTCTTT.

CDR3 bases: TGTGCCAGCAGTTACCAGAGCGGGACGAGGACCGGGGAGCTGTTTTTT. It encodes CASSYQSGTRTGELFF. The chain combines TRBV6-5 with TRBJ2-2, with 7 positions matching TRBD2. V lost 2 bases to trimming and J lost 5 bases; unmatched junction nucleotides: 8. CDR1 MNHEY and CDR2 SVGAGI come from the germline V gene. This CDR3 is 16 amino acids long.

The chain has TRBV28 and TRBJ1-5; D unclear. Germline V gives CDR1 MDHEN, CDR2 SYDVKM. V gave up 8 bases and J gave up 1 base, with 6 bases separating them. The CDR3 consists of 12 residues. The DNA of the CDR3 is TGTGCCAGCGGGTTGAGCAATCAGCCCCAGCATTTT. This translates into CASGLSNQPQHF.

The chain is built from TRBV7-2 and TRBJ2-5; D not certain. Germline CDR1 and CDR2: SGHTA and FQGNSA. The V and J ends lost 1 base and 2 bases respectively, with 8 bases between them. This CDR3 region has 14 residues. The CDR3 nucleotides read TGTGCCAGCAGCTTAGGCGGCCCGCAAGAGACCCAGTACTTC. As protein: CASSLGGPQETQYF. The whole variable domain, filled in from reference TRBV7-2 and TRBJ2-5, reads GAGVSQSPSNKVTEKGKDVELRCDPISGHTALYWYRQSLGQGLEFLIYFQGNSAPDKSGLPSDRFSAERTGGSVSTLTIQRTQQEDSAVYLCASSLGGPQETQYFGPGTRLLVL.

The chain has TRBV11-2 and TRBJ2-1; no reliable D call. The germline CDR1 and CDR2 sequences are SGHAT and FQNNGV. The CDR3 consists of 15 residues. Trimming left V 0 bases short and J 2 bases short, with 8 bases between. The CDR3, as DNA: TGTGCCAGCAGCTTAGATCTCGCGACCTACAATGAGCAGTTCTTC. This sequence encodes CASSLDLATYNEQFF.

The chain employs TRBV28 and TRBJ2-1; D could derive from TRBD1 or TRBD2 (5 bases each). The CDR3 is 15 residues long. CDR1 is MDHEN, CDR2 SYDVKM, per germline. Trimming stripped 2 bases from V and 5 bases from J, with 13 bases between. The chain's CDR3 is CASSLRPRGHNEQFF. The CDR3 nucleotides read TGTGCCAGCAGTTTACGGCCCCGGGGCCACAATGAGCAGTTCTTC.

The count of this clonotype is one. This chain connects TRBV6-2 or TRBV6-3 to TRBJ2-1; D uncertain. The germline V gene encodes CDR1 MNHEY and CDR2 SVGEGT. V dropped 0 bases and J dropped 7 bases, with 10 bases sitting between them. The CDR3 has 14 residues. The CDR3, as DNA: TGTGCCAGCAGTTACTCCCTAGATTTTAATGAGCAGTTCTTC. It is translated as CASSYSLDFNEQFF.

This clonotype occurred a few times. J is TRBJ1-5 and V is TRBV6-1, with a possible D match to TRBD1 (6 bases). This CDR3 spans 15 amino acids. Trimming removed 7 bases at V and 6 bases at J, with 19 bases between. Looked up from germline, CDR1 is MNHNS and CDR2 is SASEGT. The CDR3 region has the DNA TGTGCCAGCACATTGAATGGGGGCGCGGGTCAGCCCCAGCATTTT. Its protein product is CASTLNGGAGQPQHF.

V is TRBV20-1 and J is TRBJ2-3; 9 bases are a match to TRBD2. With 3 bases clipped from V and 5 bases from J, the junction kept 3 bases outside the gene matches. Germline lookup yields CDR1 DFQATT and CDR2 SNEGSKA (reference sequence). CDR3 size: 13 residues. Here the CDR3 DNA reads TGCAGTGCTAGTCTAGCGGGATTAGATACGCAGTATTTT. Its translation: CSASLAGLDTQYF.

This clonotype was found a few times. The genes are TRBV7-2 and TRBJ1-2; a possible D gene is TRBD1 (6 bases). V was pared by 5 bases and J by 4 bases, with 14 bases between. The CDR3 runs 14 residues. CDR1 is SGHTA, CDR2 FQGNSA, per germline. CDR3 nucleotide sequence: TGTGCCAGCAGCCCCCTAGGGGGGAGCTATGGCTACACCTTC. Its protein product is CASSPLGGSYGYTF.

DNA for the CDR3: TGTGCCAGCAGCCCCAATAGCGTTAATCAGCCCCAGCATTTT. Amino acid sequence: CASSPNSVNQPQHF. V gene TRBV7-2 combines with J gene TRBJ1-5, with D unclear. V dropped 5 bases and J dropped 4 bases, with 12 bases sitting between them. The CDR3 contains 14 residues. Germline assignment: CDR1 SGHTA and CDR2 FQGNSA.

This clonotype was counted a few times. The rearrangement joins TRBV28 to TRBJ1-5; TRBD1 agrees at 7 bases. This CDR3 comprises 14 residues. V lost 9 bases and J lost 0; bases outside the gene matches: 5. Per the germline V gene, CDR1 is MDHEN and CDR2 is SYDVKM. DNA for the CDR3: TGTGCCAGTATCACAGGGGATAGCAATCAGCCCCAGCATTTT. It yields the protein CASITGDSNQPQHF. The complete variable domain, with remaining parts taken from reference TRBV28 and TRBJ1-5, reads DVKVTQSSRYLVKRTGEKVFLECVQDMDHENMFWYRQDPGLGLRLIYFSYDVKMKEKGDIPEGYSVSREKKERFSLILESASTNQTSMYLCASITGDSNQPQHFGDGTRLSIL.